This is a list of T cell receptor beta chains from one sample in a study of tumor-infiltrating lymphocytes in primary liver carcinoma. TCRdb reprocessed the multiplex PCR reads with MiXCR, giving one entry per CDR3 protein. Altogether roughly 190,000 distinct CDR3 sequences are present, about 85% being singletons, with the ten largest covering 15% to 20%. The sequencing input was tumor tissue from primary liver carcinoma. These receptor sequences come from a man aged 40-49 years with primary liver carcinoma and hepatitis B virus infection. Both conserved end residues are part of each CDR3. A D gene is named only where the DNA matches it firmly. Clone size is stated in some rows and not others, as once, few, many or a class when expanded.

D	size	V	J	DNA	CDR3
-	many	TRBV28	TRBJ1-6	TGTGCCAGCATTTCGGCCAGCTATAATTCACCCCTCCACTTT	CASISASYNSPLHF
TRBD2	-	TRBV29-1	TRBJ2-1	TGCAGCGTTGAGGTTGGCGGGAGGGCCAGCGGTGAGCAGTCCTTC	CSVEVGGRASGEQSF
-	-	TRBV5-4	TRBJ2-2	TGTGCCAGCAGCCCTAATAGGTCGCCCGGGGAGTTGTTTTTT	CASSPNRSPGELFF
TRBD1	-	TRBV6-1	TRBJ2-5	TGTGCCAGCATTGAGTACGTCCCCGGACAGGGTCGTGAGACCCAATACTTC	CASIEYVPGQGRETQYF
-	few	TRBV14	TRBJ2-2	TGTGCCAGCCAGGGGTTGAACACCGGGGAGCTGTCTTTT	CASQGLNTGELSF
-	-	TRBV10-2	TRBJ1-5	TGTTCCAGCAGTGAGCTCGACCGGGAAGGGAATCATCCCCAGCATTTT	CSSSELDREGNHPQHF
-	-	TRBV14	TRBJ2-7	TGTGACAGCAACTCCACTGGCAGGGTTTATTACGAGCAGTACTTC	CDSNSTGRVYYEQYF
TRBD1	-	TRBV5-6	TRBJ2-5	TGTACCAGCAACTTGGGACAGCAAGAGACCCAGTACTTC	CTSNLGQQETQYF
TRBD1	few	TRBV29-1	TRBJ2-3	TGCAGCGTTGATGATGCCACTGGACAGGGCAAATCGCCTTTCACAGATACGCAGTATTTT	CSVDDATGQGKSPFTDTQYF
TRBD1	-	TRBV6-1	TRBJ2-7	TGTGCCAGCATTCCGGTGACAGGGGCCCCGACCGAGCAATACTTC	CASIPVTGAPTEQYF
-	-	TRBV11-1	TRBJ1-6	TGTGCCAGCAGCCGGTATCTGGTTTCACCCCTCCACTTT	CASSRYLVSPLHF
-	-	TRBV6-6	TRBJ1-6	TGTGCCAGCAGACCCTCGCAGGGTGTTAAGTCACCACTCCACTTT	CASRPSQGVKSPLHF
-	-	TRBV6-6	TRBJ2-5	TGTGCCAACAGTTACCCAGGGAAGGAGGAGACCCAGTACTTC	CANSYPGKEETQYF
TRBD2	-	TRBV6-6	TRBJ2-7	TGTACCAGCAGTAATCGAGCGGGAGGGCCTACCTACGAGCAGTACTTC	CTSSNRAGGPTYEQYF
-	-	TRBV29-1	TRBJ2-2	TGCAGCCTTGGGAGTAGCACGGCTAACACCGGGGAGCTGTTTTTT	CSLGSSTANTGELFF
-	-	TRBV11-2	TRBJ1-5	TGTGACAGCAGCTTAGTAGGGGTAATAGGGAGTAATCAGCCCCAGCATTTT	CDSSLVGVIGSNQPQHF
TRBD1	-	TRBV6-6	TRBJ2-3	TGTGCCAGCAGTGTACAGGGGGCAACAGATAGGCGGTATTTT	CASSVQGATDRRYF
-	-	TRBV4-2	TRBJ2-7	TGTGCCAGCAGCCAAGAAGCAGGATCCTTCGAGCATTACTTC	CASSQEAGSFEHYF
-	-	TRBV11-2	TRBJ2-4	TGTGCCAGCATCTTAGACCGGACAGCTCTAGCCAAGAACATTCAGTACTTC	CASILDRTALAKNIQYF
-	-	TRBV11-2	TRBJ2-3	TGTGCCAGCAGCTTATGGTGGCTTAGCACAGATACGCAGTATTTT	CASSLWWLSTDTQYF
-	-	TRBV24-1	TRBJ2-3	TGTACCACCAGCGCGGACCGAAGCACAGATACGCAGTATTTT	CTTSADRSTDTQYF
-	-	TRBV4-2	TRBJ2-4	TGTGCCAGCAGTTCGCAGGCAAGGGAAAACATTCAGTATTTC	CASSSQARENIQYF
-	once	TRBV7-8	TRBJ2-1	TGTTCCAGCAGCCCAAGGACCCGGACTGCGCGAGGGGATGAGCAGTTCTTC	CSSSPRTRTARGDEQFF
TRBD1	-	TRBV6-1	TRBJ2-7	TGTGACAGCTGTACCTGGACAGGGCCCTACGAGCAGTACTTC	CDSCTWTGPYEQYF
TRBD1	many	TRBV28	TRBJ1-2	TGTGCCAGCAGTGCGCCACAGGGGGGCTATGGCTACACCTTC	CASSAPQGGYGYTF
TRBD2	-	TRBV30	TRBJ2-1	TGTATCTGGAGTGCCGGACTAGCGGGAGTGGGAGGGGAGCAGTTCTTC	CIWSAGLAGVGGEQFF
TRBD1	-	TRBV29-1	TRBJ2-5	TGCGGCGTAGAAGGGTCCGACAGGGCCGGGACCCAGTACTTC	CGVEGSDRAGTQYF
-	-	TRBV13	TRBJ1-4	TGTGCCAGCTGCCCTAACAGTGGAAAACTGTTTTTT	CASCPNSGKLFF
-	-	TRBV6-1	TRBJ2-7	TGTGCCAGCAGTGTTACCTTTTCATACGAACAGTACTTC	CASSVTFSYEQYF
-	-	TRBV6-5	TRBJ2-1	TGTGCCAGCAGTTCGAAGCGAGCGGAGATCTACAATAGGCAGTTCTTC	CASSSKRAEIYNRQFF
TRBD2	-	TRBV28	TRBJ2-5	TGTGCCGGTAGTTCAGGATTGACTAGCGGGTACCAAGAGACCCAGTACTTC	CAGSSGLTSGYQETQYF
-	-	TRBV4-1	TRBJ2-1	TGCGCCGGCATCCAAGCCGGGACTGCGTACAATGAGCAGTTCTTC	CAGIQAGTAYNEQFF
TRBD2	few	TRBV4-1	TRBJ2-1	TGCGCCAGCAGCCAAGACCGAGGAGGGAGGGCCAGGGCTCGCATTGAGCAGTTCTTC	CASSQDRGGRARARIEQFF
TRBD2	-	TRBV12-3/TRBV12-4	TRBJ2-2	TGTGCCAGCAGTCCCACGACTAGCGAGAGATGGGGGGAGCTGTTTTTT	CASSPTTSERWGELFF
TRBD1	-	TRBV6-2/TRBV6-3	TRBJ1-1	TGTTCCAGCAGGGGGAGGTGGGGTGAAGCTTTGTTT	CSSRGRWGEALF
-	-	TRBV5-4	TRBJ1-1	TGCGCCAGAAGCCAACAGGGCATGAACACTGAAGATTTCTTT	CARSQQGMNTEDFF